This T cell receptor (beta chain) was recovered during a study of T cell responses to AZD1222 COVID-19 vaccine. Trimming took 6 bases from V and 0 from J; bases not matched to a gene: 13. CDR3 length: 17 residues. Germline lookup yields CDR1 LGHDT and CDR2 YNNKEL (reference sequence). Using immunoSEQ multiplex PCR, the repertoire was profiled, and TCRdb retains in-frame clones only, with some absent. The sample has 85,000 to 100,000 clones, approximately 78% seen once. This receptor was identified in an adult in good health. Material: peripheral blood, obtained on day 0 of AZD1222 vaccination. The chain links TRBV3-1 (or the pseudogene TRBV3-2) to TRBJ1-1, with TRBD1 identical over 7 bases. The CDR3 here is CASREGAGIGMNTEAFF. The CDR3 DNA sequence: TGTGCCAGCAGGGAGGGGGCGGGTATCGGAATGAACACTGAAGCTTTCTTT.